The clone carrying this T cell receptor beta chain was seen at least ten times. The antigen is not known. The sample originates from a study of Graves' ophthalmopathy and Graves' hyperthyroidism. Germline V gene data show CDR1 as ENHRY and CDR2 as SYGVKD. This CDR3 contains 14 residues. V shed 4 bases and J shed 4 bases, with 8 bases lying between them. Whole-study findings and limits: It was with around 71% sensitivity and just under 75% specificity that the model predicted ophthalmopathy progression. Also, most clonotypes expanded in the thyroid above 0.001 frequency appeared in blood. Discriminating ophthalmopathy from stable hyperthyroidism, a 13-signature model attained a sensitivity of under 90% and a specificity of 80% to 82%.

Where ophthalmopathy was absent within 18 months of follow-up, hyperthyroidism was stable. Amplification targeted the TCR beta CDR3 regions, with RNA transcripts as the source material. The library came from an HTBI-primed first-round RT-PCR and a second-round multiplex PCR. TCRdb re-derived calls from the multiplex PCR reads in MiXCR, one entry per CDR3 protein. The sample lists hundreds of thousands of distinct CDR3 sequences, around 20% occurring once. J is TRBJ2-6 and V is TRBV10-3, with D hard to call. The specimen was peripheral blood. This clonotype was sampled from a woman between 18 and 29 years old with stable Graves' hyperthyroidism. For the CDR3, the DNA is TGTGCCATCAGTGGGGCCTCCGGGGCCAACGTCCTGACTTTC. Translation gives CAISGASGANVLTF.